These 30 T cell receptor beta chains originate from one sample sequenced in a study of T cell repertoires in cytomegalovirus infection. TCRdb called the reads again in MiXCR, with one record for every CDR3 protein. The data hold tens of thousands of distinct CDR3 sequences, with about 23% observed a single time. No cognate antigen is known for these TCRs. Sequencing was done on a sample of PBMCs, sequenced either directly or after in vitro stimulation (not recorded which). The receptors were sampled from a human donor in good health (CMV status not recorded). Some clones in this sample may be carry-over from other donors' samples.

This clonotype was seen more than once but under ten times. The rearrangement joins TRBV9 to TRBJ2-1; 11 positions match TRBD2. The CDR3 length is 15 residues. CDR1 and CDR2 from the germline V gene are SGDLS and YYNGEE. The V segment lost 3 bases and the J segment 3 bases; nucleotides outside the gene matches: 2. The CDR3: CASSDSGRGYNEQFF. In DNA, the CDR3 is TGTGCCAGCAGCGATAGCGGGAGGGGCTACAATGAGCAGTTCTTC.

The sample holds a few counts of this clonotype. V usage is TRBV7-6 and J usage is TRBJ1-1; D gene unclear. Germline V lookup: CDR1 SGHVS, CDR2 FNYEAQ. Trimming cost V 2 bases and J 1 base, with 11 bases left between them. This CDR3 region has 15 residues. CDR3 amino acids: CASSLRRGTNTEAFF. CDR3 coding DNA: TGTGCCAGCAGCTTACGTCGAGGAACGAACACTGAAGCTTTCTTT.

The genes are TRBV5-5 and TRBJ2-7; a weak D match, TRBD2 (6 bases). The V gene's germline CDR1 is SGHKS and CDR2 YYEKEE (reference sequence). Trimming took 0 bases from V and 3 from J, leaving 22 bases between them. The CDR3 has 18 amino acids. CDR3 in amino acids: CASSLDPTSSELGYEQYV. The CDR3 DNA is TGTGCCAGCAGCTTGGACCCCACTAGCTCCGAACTGGGCTACGAGCAGTACGTC.

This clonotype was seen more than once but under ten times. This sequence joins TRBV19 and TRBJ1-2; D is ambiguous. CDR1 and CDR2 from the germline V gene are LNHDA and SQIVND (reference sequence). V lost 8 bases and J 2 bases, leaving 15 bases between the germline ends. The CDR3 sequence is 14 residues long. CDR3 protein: CASRPDPGNYGYTF. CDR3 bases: TGTGCCAGTCGACCCGACCCGGGGAACTATGGCTACACCTTC.

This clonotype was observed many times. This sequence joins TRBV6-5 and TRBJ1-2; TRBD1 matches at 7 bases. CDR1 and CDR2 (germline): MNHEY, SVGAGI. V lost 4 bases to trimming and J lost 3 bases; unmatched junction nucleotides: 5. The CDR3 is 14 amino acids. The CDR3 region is CASSSHTGDYGYTF. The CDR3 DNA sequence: TGTGCCAGCAGTTCGCATACAGGGGACTATGGCTACACCTTC.

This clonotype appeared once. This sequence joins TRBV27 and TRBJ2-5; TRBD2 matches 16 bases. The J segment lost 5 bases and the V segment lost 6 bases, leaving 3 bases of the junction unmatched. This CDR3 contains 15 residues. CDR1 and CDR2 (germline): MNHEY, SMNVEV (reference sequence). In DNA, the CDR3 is TGTGCCAGCAGGGGACTAGCGGGAGGGGTGGAGACCCAGTACTTC. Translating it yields CASRGLAGGVETQYF.

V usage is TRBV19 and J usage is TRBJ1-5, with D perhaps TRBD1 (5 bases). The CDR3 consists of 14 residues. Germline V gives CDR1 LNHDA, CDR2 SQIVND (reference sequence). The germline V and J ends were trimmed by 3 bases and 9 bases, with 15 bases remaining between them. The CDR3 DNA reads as TGTGCCAGTAGTATGAGGGTTGAAGGGGCGCCCCAGCATTTT. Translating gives CASSMRVEGAPQHF.

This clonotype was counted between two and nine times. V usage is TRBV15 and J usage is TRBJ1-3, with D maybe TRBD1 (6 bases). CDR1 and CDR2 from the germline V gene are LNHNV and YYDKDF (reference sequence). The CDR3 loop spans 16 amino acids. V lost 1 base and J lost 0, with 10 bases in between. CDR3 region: CATSRAGQSSGNTIYF. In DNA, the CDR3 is TGTGCCACCAGCAGAGCCGGACAGAGCTCTGGAAACACCATATATTTT.

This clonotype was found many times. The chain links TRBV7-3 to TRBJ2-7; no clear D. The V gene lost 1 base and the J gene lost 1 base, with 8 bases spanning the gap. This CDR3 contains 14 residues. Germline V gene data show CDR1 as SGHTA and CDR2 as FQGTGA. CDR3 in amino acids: CASSLIPDSYEQYF. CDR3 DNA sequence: TGTGCCAGCAGCTTAATCCCCGATTCCTACGAGCAGTACTTC.

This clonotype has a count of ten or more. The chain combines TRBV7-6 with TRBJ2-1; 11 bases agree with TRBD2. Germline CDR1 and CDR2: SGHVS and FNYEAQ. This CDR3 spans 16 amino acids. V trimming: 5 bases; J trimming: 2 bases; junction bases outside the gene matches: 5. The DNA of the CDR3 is TGTGCCAGCAGCCTAGGACTAGCGGGCCCCTACAATGAGCAGTTCTTC. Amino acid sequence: CASSLGLAGPYNEQFF.

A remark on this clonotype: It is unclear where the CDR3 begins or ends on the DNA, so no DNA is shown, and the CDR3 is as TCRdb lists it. The CDR3 protein is CASSSSGVGYTF. This sequence joins TRBV28 and TRBJ1-2; the DNA was not compared with TRBD1, the D call given in the table. The length of the CDR3 is 12 amino acids, counting both ends. From germline, CDR1 is MDHEN and CDR2 SYDVKM.

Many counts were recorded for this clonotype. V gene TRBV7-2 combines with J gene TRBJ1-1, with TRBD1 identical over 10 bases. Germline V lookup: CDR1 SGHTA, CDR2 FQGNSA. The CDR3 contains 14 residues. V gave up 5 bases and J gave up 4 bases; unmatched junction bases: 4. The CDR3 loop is CASSRQGASTEAFF. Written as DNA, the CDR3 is TGTGCCAGCAGCCGACAGGGGGCTAGCACTGAAGCTTTCTTT.

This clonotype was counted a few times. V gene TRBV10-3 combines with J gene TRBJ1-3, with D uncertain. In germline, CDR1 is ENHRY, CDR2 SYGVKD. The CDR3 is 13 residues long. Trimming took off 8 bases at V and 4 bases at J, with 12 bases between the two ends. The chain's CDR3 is CAIHEPLGNTIYF. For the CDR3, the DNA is TGTGCCATCCATGAACCCCTCGGAAACACCATATATTTT.

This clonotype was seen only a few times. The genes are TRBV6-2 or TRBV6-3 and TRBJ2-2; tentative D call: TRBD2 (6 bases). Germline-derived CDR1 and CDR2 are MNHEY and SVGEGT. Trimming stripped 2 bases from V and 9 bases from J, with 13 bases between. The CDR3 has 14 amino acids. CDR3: CASSYARGRRELFF. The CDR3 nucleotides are TGTGCCAGCAGTTACGCGCGGGGAAGAAGGGAGCTGTTTTTT.

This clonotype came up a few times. CDR3 in amino acids: CASSPSSHTAYEQYF. Here the CDR3 DNA reads TGTGCCAGCAGCCCCTCATCCCATACGGCCTACGAGCAGTACTTC. The V gene is TRBV7-2, the J gene TRBJ2-7; D gene ambiguous. Trimming left V 5 bases short and J 2 bases short, with 16 bases between. The germline V gene has CDR1 SGHTA and CDR2 FQGNSA. There are 15 residues in the CDR3.

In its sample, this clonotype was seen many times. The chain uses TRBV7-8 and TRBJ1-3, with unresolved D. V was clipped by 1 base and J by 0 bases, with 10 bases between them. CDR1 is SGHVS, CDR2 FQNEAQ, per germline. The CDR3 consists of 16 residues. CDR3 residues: CASSLGRWSSGNTIYF. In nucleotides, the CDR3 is TGTGCCAGCAGCTTAGGACGGTGGAGCTCTGGAAACACCATATATTTT.

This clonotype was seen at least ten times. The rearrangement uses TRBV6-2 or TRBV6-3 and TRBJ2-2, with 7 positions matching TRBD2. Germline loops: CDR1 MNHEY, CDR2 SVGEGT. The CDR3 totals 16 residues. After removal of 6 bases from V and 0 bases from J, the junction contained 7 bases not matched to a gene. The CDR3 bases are TGTGCCAGCAGCAACGGACTAGTTCCGAACACCGGGGAGCTGTTTTTT. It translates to CASSNGLVPNTGELFF.

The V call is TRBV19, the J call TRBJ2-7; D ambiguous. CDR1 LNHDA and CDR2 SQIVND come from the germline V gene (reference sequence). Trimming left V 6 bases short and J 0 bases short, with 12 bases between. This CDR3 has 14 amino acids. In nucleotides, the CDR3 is TGTGCCAGTAGACCGGCTATTACCTCCTACGAGCAGTACTTC. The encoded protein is CASRPAITSYEQYF.

DNA for the CDR3: TGTGCCAGCTGGGGGCAGCTGGATGGCTACACCTTC. This encodes CASWGQLDGYTF. V is TRBV19 and J is TRBJ1-2; weak D call: TRBD1 (6 bases). The germline V gene encodes CDR1 LNHDA and CDR2 SQIVND (reference sequence). The germline V and J ends were trimmed by 9 bases and 6 bases, with 14 bases remaining between them. There are 12 residues in the CDR3.

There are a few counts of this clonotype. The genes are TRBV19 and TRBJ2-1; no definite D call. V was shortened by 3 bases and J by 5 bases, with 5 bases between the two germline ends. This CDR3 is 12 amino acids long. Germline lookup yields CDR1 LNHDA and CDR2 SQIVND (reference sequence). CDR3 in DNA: TGTGCCAGTAGTATGGGTGACAATGAGCAGTTCTTC. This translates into CASSMGDNEQFF.

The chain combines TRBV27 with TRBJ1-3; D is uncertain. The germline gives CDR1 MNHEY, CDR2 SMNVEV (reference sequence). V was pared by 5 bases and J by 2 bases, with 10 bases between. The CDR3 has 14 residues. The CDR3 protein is CASSGSQAGNTIYF. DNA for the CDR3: TGTGCCAGCAGTGGCTCCCAGGCTGGAAACACCATATATTTT.

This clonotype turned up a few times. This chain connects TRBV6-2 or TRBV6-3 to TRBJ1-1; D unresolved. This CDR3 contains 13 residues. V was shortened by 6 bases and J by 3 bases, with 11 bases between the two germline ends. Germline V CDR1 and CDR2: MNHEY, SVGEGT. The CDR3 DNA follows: TGTGCCAGCAGCCCCCGACGGGACACTGAAGCTTTCTTT. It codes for CASSPRRDTEAFF.

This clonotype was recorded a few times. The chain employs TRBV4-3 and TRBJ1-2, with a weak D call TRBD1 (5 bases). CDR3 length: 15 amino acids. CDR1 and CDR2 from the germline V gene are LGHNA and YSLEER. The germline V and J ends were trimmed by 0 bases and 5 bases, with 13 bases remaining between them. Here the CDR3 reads CASSQDWGRDYGYTF. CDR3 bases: TGCGCCAGCAGCCAAGATTGGGGCAGGGATTATGGCTACACCTTC.

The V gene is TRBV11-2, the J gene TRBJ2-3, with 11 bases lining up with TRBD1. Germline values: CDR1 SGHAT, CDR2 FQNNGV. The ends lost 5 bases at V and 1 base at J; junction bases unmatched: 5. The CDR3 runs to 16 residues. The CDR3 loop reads CASSTGQGARTDTQYF. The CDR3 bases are TGTGCCAGCAGCACCGGACAGGGGGCGCGCACAGATACGCAGTATTTT.

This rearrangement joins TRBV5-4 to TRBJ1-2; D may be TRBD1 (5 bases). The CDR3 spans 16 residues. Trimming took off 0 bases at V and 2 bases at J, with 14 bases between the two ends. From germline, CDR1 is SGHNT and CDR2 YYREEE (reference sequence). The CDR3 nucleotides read TGTGCCAGCAGCTTGGATCTTATGACAGAGAACTATGGCTACACCTTC. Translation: CASSLDLMTENYGYTF.

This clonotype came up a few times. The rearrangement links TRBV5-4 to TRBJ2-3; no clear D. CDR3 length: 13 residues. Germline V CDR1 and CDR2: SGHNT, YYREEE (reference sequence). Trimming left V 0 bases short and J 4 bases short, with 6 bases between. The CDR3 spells CASSLGTADTQYF. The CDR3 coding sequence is TGTGCCAGCAGCTTGGGGACGGCAGATACGCAGTATTTT.

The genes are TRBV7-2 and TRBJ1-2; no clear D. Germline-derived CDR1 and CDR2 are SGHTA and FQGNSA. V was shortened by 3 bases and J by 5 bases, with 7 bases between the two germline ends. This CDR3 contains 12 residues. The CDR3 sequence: CASSFRGYGYTF. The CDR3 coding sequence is TGTGCCAGCAGCTTTCGGGGTTATGGCTACACCTTC.

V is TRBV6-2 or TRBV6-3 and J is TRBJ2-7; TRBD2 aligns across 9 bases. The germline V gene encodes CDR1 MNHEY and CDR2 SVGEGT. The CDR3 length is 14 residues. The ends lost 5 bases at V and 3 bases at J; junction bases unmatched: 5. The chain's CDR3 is CASSNSGSSYEQYF. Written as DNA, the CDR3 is TGTGCCAGCAGTAATAGCGGGAGTAGCTACGAGCAGTACTTC.

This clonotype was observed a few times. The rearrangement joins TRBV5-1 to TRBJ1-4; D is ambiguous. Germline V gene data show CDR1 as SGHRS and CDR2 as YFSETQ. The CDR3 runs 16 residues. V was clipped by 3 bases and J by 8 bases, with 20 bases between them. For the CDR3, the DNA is TGCGCCAGCAGCTGCGCCACCTGGGCCCTTTTGGAAAAACTGTTTTTT. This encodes CASSCATWALLEKLFF.

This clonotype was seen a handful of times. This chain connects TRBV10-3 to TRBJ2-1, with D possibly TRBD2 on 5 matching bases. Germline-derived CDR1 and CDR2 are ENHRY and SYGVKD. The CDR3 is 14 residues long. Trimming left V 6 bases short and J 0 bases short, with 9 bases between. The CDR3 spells CAIRTTSSYNEQFF. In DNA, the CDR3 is TGTGCCATCAGGACTACGAGCTCCTACAATGAGCAGTTCTTC.